Included here is one T cell receptor beta chain sequence, with context. These data come from a study of T cells in tumors after PD-1 blockade. Background on the study: Prior checkpoint blockade, systemic immunosuppressant use, or anti-cancer therapy within 4 weeks excluded patients. Treatment was either pembrolizumab 200 mg every 3 weeks or cemiplimab 350 mg every 2 weeks. Daily vismodegib 150 mg continued in a subset of anti-PD-1-treated patients.

Produced via immunoSEQ multiplex PCR; TCRdb's table is partial and in-frame only. In the table there are about 47,000 clones, 60% to 80% of which are singletons. The V gene lost 5 bases and the J gene lost 0 bases, with 16 bases spanning the gap. Per the germline V gene, CDR1 is GTSNPN and CDR2 is SVGIG (reference sequence). The CDR3 extends over 15 amino acids. This TCR was sampled from a human donor with basal cell carcinoma. Here the sequenced sample was PBMCs, taken before anti-PD-1 treatment. V usage is TRBV30 and J usage is TRBJ1-1; possibly TRBD1 for D (5 bases). DNA of the CDR3: TGTGCCTGGGGGTCGGTTGCAGGGCTGAACACTGAAGCTTTCTTT. Its protein is CAWGSVAGLNTEAFF.